Below are 3 T cell receptor beta chains sequenced from a single sample in a study of identical twins. TCRdb used MiXCR to reprocess the 5' RACE reads, holding one entry per CDR3 protein. The data hold 500,000 to 550,000 distinct CDR3 sequences, with around 20% observed a single time. These data are also associated with another study on T cells expressing NK-cell markers.

What was sequenced was CD4+ T cells sorted from blood. Every receptor here comes from a woman aged 18-30 years in good health.

This clonotype occurred a few times. J is TRBJ1-5 and V is TRBV20-1, with 7 bases matching TRBD1. Germline CDR1 is DFQATT and CDR2 is SNEGSKA (reference sequence). V dropped 5 bases and J dropped 7; count of bases not matched to a gene: 8. This CDR3 comprises 13 residues. The CDR3 reads CSAADRAWQPQHF. The CDR3 DNA reads TGCAGTGCTGCCGACAGGGCCTGGCAGCCCCAGCATTTT.

This rearrangement joins TRBV20-1 to TRBJ2-3; TRBD2 is a possible D gene (7 bases). Germline V lookup: CDR1 DFQATT, CDR2 SNEGSKA (reference sequence). Trimming removed 0 bases from V and 3 bases from J, with 10 bases in between. This CDR3 is 14 amino acids long. The CDR3 DNA reads as TGCAGTGCTAGAGAGGGAGGGGGTACAGATACGCAGTATTTT. It codes for CSAREGGGTDTQYF.

This clonotype showed up just a few times. The J gene is TRBJ2-3, the V gene TRBV5-6; tentatively, D is TRBD1 or TRBD2 (5 bases each). Deletions cut 4 bases from V and 10 bases from J, with 13 bases between. The V gene's germline CDR1 is SGHDT and CDR2 YYEEEE. This CDR3 has 12 residues. For the CDR3, the DNA is TGTGCCAGCAGCACAGGCCGGGGAGCGCAGTATTTT. It codes for CASSTGRGAQYF.